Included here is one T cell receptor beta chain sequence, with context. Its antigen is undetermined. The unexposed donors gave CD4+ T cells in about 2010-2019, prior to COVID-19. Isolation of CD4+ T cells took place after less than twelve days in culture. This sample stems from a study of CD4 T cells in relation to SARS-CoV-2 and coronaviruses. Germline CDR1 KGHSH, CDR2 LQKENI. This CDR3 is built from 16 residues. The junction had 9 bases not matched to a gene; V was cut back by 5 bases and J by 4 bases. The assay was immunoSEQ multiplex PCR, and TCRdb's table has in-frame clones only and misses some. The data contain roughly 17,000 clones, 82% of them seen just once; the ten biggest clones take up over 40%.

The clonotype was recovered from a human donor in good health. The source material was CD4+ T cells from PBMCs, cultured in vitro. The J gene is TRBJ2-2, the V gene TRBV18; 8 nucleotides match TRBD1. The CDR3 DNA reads TGTGCCAGCTCAGCAGCGGACAGGGTTGGCACCGGGGAGCTGTTTTTT. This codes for CASSAADRVGTGELFF.